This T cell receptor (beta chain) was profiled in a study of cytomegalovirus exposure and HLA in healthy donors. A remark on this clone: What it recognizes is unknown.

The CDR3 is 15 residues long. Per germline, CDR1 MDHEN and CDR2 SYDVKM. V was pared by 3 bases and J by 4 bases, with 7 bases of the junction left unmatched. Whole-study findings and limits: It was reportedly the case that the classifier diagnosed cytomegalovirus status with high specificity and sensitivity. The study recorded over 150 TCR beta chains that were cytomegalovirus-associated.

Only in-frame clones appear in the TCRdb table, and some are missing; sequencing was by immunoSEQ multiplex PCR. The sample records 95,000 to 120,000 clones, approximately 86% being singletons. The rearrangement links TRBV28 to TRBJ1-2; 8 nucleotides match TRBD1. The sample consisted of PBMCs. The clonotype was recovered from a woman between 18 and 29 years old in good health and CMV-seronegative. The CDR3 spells CASSLDGTGPYGYTF. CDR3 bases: TGTGCCAGCAGTTTGGACGGGACAGGACCCTATGGCTACACCTTC.